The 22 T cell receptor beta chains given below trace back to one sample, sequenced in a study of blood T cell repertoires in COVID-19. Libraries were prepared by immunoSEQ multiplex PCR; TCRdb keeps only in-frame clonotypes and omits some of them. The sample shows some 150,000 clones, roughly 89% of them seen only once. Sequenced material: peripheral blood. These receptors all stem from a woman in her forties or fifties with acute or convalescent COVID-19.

The CDR3 DNA is TGTGCCAGCAGTGAGGAGCGGGGCTCCCTCTACGAGCAGTACTTC. Translating it yields CASSEERGSLYEQYF. The V gene is TRBV6-1, the J gene TRBJ2-7, with 7 bases that match TRBD2. The V segment lost 3 bases and the J segment 3 bases; nucleotides outside the gene matches: 8. This CDR3 has 15 amino acids. Germline CDR1 reads MNHNS; CDR2 reads SASEGT.

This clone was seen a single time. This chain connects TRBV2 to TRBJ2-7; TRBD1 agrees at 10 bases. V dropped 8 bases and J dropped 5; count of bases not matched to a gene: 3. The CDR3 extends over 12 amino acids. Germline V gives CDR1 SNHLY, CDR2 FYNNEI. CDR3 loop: CASRDRGHEQYF. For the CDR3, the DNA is TGTGCCAGCCGGGACAGGGGCCACGAGCAGTACTTC.

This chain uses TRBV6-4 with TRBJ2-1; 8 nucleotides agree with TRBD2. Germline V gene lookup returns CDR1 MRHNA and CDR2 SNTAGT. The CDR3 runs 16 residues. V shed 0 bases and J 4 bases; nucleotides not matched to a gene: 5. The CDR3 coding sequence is TGTGCCAGCAGTGACTCCCCCGGGGGGGGGTACAATGAGCAGTTCTTC. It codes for CASSDSPGGGYNEQFF.

DNA of the CDR3: TGTGCCAGCAGCTTAGACCGGACTCTCTTCCCCGGGCTGTTTTTT. It is translated as CASSLDRTLFPGLFF. The chain employs TRBV11-2 and TRBJ2-2; D perhaps matches TRBD2 (5 bases). The V and J ends lost 0 bases and 13 bases respectively, with 18 bases between them. CDR1 SGHAT and CDR2 FQNNGV come from the germline V gene. The CDR3 runs 15 residues.

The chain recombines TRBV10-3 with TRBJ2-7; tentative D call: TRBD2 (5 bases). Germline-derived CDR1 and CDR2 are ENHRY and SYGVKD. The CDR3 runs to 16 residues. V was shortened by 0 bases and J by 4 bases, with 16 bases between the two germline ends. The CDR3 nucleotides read TGTGCCATCAGTGAGTCGGGTCGGGATAGTCGGTACGAGCAGTACTTC. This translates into CAISESGRDSRYEQYF.

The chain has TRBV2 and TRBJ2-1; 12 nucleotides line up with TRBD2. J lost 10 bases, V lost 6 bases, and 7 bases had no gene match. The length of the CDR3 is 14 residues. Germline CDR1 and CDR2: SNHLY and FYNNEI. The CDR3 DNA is TGTGCCAGCAGGCCGGGACTAGCGGGTCAGGAGCAGTTCTTC. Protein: CASRPGLAGQEQFF.

CDR3 sequence: CASSLDGTGRGEQYF. The CDR3 DNA sequence: TGTGCCAGCAGCTTAGATGGGACAGGGAGAGGCGAGCAGTACTTC. This rearrangement joins TRBV11-3 to TRBJ2-7, with 9 bases that match TRBD1. After removal of 0 bases from V and 6 bases from J, the junction contained 6 bases not matched to a gene. The CDR3 has 15 amino acids. Germline values: CDR1 SGHNT, CDR2 YENEEA. Using reference TRBV11-3 and TRBJ2-7 for the parts outside the CDR3, the full variable domain is EAGVVQSPRYKIIEKKQPVAFWCNPISGHNTLYWYLQNLGQGPELLIRYENEEAVDDSQLPKDRFSAERLKGVDSTLKIQPAELGDSAVYLCASSLDGTGRGEQYFGPGTRLTVT.

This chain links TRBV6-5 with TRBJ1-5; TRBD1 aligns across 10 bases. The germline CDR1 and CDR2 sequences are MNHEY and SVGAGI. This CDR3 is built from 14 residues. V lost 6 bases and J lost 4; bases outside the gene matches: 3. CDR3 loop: CASSRDRGNQPQHF. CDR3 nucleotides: TGTGCCAGCAGCCGGGACAGGGGTAATCAGCCCCAGCATTTT.

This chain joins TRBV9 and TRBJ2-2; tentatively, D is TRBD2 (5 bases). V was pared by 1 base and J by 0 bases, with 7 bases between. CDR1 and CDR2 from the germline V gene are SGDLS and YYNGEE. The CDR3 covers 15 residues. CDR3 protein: CASSVYGANTGELFF. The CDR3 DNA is TGTGCCAGCAGCGTATACGGGGCGAACACCGGGGAGCTGTTTTTT.

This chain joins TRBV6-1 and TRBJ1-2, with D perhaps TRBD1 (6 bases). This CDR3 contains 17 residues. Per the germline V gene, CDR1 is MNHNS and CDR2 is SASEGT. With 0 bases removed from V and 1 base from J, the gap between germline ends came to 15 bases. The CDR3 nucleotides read TGTGCCAGCAGTGAAGCATCAGGGACATTTGTTAACTATGGCTACACCTTC. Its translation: CASSEASGTFVNYGYTF.

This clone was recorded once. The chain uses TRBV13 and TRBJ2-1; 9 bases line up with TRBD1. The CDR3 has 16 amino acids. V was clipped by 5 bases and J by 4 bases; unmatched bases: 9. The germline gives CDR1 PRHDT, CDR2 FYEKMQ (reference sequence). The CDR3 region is CASSDRTGEVYNEQFF. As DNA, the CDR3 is TGTGCCAGCAGCGACCGGACAGGGGAAGTTTACAATGAGCAGTTCTTC.

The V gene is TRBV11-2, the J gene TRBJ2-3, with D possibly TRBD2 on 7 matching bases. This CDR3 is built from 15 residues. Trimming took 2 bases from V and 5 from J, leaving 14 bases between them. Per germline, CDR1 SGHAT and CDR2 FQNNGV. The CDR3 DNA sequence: TGTGCCAGCAGCTTAAGGGGGGGGCAGGGAGATACGCAGTATTTT. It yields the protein CASSLRGGQGDTQYF. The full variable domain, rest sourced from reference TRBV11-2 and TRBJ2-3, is EAGVAQSPRYKIIEKRQSVAFWCNPISGHATLYWYQQILGQGPKLLIQFQNNGVVDDSQLPKDRFSAERLKGVDSTLKIQPAKLEDSAVYLCASSLRGGQGDTQYFGPGTRLTVL.

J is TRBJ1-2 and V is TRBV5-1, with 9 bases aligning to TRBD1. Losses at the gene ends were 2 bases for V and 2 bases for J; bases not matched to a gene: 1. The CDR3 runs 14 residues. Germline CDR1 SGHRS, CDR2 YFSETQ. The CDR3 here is CASSFTGGNYGYTF. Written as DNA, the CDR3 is TGCGCCAGCAGCTTTACAGGGGGCAACTATGGCTACACCTTC.

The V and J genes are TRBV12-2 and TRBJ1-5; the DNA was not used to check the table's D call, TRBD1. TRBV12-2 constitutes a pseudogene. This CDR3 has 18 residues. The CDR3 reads CASRLPTWTERSPQPQHF. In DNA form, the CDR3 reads TGTGCAAGTCGCTTACCTACGTGGACAGAGCGCAGCCCTCAGCCCCAGCATTTT.

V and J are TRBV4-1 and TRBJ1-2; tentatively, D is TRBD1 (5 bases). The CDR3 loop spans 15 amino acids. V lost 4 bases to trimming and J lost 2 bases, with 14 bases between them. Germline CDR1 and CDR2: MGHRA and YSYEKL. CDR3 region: CASSRNQGINYGYTF. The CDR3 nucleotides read TGCGCCAGCAGCCGTAATCAGGGAATCAACTATGGCTACACCTTC.

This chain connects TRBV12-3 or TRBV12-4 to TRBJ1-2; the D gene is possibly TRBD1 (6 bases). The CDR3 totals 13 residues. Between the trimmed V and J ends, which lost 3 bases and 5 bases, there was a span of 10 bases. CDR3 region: CASSFTGRYGYTF. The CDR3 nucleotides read TGTGCCAGCAGTTTCACAGGGCGATATGGCTACACCTTC.

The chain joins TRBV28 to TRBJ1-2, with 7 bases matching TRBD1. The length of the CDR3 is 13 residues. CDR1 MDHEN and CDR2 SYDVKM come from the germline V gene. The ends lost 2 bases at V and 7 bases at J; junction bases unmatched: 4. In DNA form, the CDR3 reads TGTGCCAGCAGTTTAGGGCAGGGGGGTGGCTACACCTTC. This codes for CASSLGQGGGYTF.

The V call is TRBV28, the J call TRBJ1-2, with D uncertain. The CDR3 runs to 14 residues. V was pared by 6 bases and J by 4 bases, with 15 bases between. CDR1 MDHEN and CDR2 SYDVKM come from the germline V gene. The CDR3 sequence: CASRPNMKPYGYTF. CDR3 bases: TGTGCCAGCAGGCCTAATATGAAGCCCTATGGCTACACCTTC.

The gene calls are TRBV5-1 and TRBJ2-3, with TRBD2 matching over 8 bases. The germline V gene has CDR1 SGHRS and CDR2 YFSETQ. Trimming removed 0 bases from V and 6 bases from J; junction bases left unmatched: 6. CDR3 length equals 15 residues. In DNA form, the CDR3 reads TGCGCCAGCAGCTTGGGAGCGGGAGAAGCCGATACGCAGTATTTT. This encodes CASSLGAGEADTQYF.

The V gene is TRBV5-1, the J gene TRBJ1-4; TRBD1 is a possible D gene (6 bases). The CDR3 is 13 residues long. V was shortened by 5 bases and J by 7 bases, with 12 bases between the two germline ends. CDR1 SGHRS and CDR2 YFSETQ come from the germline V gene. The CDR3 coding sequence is TGCGCCAGCAGAGGTCGGGACACTGAAAAACTGTTTTTT. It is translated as CASRGRDTEKLFF. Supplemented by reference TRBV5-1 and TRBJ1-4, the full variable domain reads KAGVTQTPRYLIKTRGQQVTLSCSPISGHRSVSWYQQTPGQGLQFLFEYFSETQRNKGNFPGRFSGRQFSNSRSEMNVSTLELGDSALYLCASRGRDTEKLFFGSGTQLSVL.

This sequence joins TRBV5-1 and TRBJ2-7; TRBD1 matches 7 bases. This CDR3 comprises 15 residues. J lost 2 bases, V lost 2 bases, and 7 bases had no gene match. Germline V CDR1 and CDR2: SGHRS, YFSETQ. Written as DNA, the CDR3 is TGCGCCAGCAGCTTCCTGACAGGGTTGGCCTACGAGCAGTACTTC. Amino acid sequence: CASSFLTGLAYEQYF.

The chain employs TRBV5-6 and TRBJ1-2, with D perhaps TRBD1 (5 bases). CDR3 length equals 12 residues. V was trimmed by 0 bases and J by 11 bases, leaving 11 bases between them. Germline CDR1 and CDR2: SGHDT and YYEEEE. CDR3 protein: CASSLVPGSYTF. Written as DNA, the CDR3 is TGTGCCAGCAGCTTGGTGCCAGGGTCTTACACCTTC.